These 27 T cell receptor beta chains came from one sample sequenced in a study of T cell repertoires in cytomegalovirus infection. TCRdb ran MiXCR on the reads and lists one entry per CDR3 protein. Of around 310,000 distinct CDR3 sequences in the sample, roughly 28% were seen once. No antigen has been assigned to these receptors. The sequencing here drew on cultured PBMCs, taken from culture after CMV antigen stimulation. These TCRs come from a human donor in good health (CMV status not recorded). Some clones in this sample may be carry-over from other donors' samples.

Many counts were recorded for this clonotype. This rearrangement joins TRBV7-8 to TRBJ1-2; D ambiguous. Looked up from germline, CDR1 is SGHVS and CDR2 is FQNEAQ. V dropped 2 bases and J dropped 5 bases, with 12 bases sitting between them. The CDR3 covers 14 residues. The CDR3 DNA reads as TGTGCCAGCAGCTTACAGAGGGCCGGGTATGGCTACACCTTC. This sequence encodes CASSLQRAGYGYTF.

The chain is built from TRBV12-5 and TRBJ2-2; 7 nucleotides line up with TRBD1. This CDR3 spans 16 amino acids. Unmatched junction bases numbered 14, after V lost 5 bases and J lost 8 bases. The germline gives CDR1 LGHNT, CDR2 FRNRAP. CDR3 region: CASGTTIGTATGELFF. The CDR3 nucleotides read TGTGCTAGTGGTACTACGATAGGGACAGCGACAGGGGAGCTGTTTTTT.

This clonotype has only a few counts. The chain employs TRBV3-1 and TRBJ2-5; a possible D gene is TRBD2 (5 bases). V lost 4 bases, J lost 4 bases, and 16 bases lay in between. From germline, CDR1 is LGHDT and CDR2 YNNKEL (reference sequence). The CDR3 is 15 residues long. Written as DNA, the CDR3 is TGTGCCAGCAGCCGGAGCAGTGTTGAGGGAGAGACCCAGTACTTC. It is translated as CASSRSSVEGETQYF.

The chain is built from TRBV20-1 and TRBJ2-7; D may be TRBD2 (6 bases). The length of the CDR3 is 15 residues. V was pared by 2 bases and J by 0 bases, with 14 bases between. The germline CDR1 and CDR2 sequences are DFQATT and SNEGSKA (reference sequence). DNA of the CDR3: TGCAGTGCTAGACCCTGGGCAGCGGGCTCCTACGAGCAGTACTTC. Its protein is CSARPWAAGSYEQYF.

V usage is TRBV18 and J usage is TRBJ2-1, with TRBD2 matching 10 bases. The trim removed 4 bases at V and 5 bases at J, leaving 11 bases unmatched. The CDR3 is made up of 17 amino acids. CDR1 and CDR2 (germline): KGHSH, LQKENI. This CDR3 is CASSQLAGSLNHNEQFF. The CDR3 DNA sequence: TGTGCCAGCTCACAACTAGCGGGGTCCTTAAACCACAATGAGCAGTTCTTC. The variable domain in full, completed from reference TRBV18 and TRBJ2-1, reads NAGVMQNPRHLVRRRGQEARLRCSPMKGHSHVYWYRQLPEEGLKFMVYLQKENIIDESGMPKERFSAEFPKEGPSILRIQQVVRGDSAAYFCASSQLAGSLNHNEQFFGPGTRLTVL.

The chain carries TRBV13 and TRBJ2-7; 14 bases fit TRBD2. The CDR3 totals 17 residues. CDR1 PRHDT and CDR2 FYEKMQ come from the germline V gene (reference sequence). Germline trimming cut 2 bases from V and 6 bases from J; bases unmatched to any gene: 9. The CDR3 DNA is TGTGCCAGCAGCTTATCGACTAGCGGGGGGGCAGGGATCGAGCAGTACTTC. It codes for CASSLSTSGGAGIEQYF.

This clonotype has a count of ten or more. The CDR3 region has the DNA TGTGCCAGCAGCTTAGAAAAAGGGATCAACACCATATATTTT. It is translated as CASSLEKGINTIYF. The V and J genes are TRBV7-8 and TRBJ1-3; D gene ambiguous. Germline-derived CDR1 and CDR2 are SGHVS and FQNEAQ. CDR3 length equals 14 residues. The germline V and J ends were trimmed by 1 base and 7 bases, with 11 bases remaining between them.

This clonotype was recorded a few times. The V gene is TRBV4-1, the J gene TRBJ1-5; D is unresolved. Germline V gene sequence: CDR1 MGHRA, CDR2 YSYEKL. This CDR3 is 16 amino acids long. V was clipped by 3 bases and J by 3 bases, with 15 bases between them. The CDR3 sequence: CASSHPEGGVNQPQHF. CDR3 bases: TGCGCCAGCAGCCACCCCGAAGGAGGTGTCAATCAGCCCCAGCATTTT.

This clonotype was seen at least ten times. The chain carries TRBV7-8 and TRBJ1-2; 9 bases agree with TRBD1. Germline V gives CDR1 SGHVS, CDR2 FQNEAQ. The junction had 5 bases not matched to a gene; V was cut back by 5 bases and J by 4 bases. The CDR3 contains 14 residues. The CDR3 protein is CASSGGQGSYGYTF. The DNA for the CDR3 is TGTGCCAGCAGCGGGGGACAGGGAAGCTATGGCTACACCTTC.

This clonotype showed up just a few times. The V and J genes are TRBV7-2 and TRBJ1-3, with a possible D match to TRBD1 (6 bases). From germline, CDR1 is SGHTA and CDR2 FQGNSA. Trimming took off 4 bases at V and 4 bases at J, with 11 bases between the two ends. The length of the CDR3 is 14 residues. CDR3: CASSSRTAGNTIYF. The DNA of the CDR3 is TGTGCCAGCAGCTCCCGGACAGCGGGAAACACCATATATTTT.

CDR3 nucleotide sequence: TGCAGTGCTAGAGATCCCGGGGGCGCAGAGACCCAGTACTTC. It yields the protein CSARDPGGAETQYF. This chain links TRBV20-1 with TRBJ2-5, with D perhaps being TRBD1 or TRBD2 (6 bases each). V was cut by 0 bases and J by 4 bases, with 12 bases left in between. The CDR3 is made up of 14 amino acids. In germline, CDR1 is DFQATT, CDR2 SNEGSKA (reference sequence).

The chain combines TRBV20-1 with TRBJ2-3; 13 bases agree with TRBD2. Germline-derived CDR1 and CDR2 are DFQATT and SNEGSKA (reference sequence). The CDR3 covers 18 residues. V dropped 2 bases and J dropped 0; count of bases not matched to a gene: 8. Here the CDR3 DNA reads TGCAGTGCTAGACTCGGACTAGCGGGGGCCTCTAGCACAGATACGCAGTATTTT. Protein sequence: CSARLGLAGASSTDTQYF.

The DNA for the CDR3 is TGTGCCAGCAATCCGGGACTAGCTCTAGATGATACGCAGTATTTT. Protein product: CASNPGLALDDTQYF. V and J are TRBV6-5 and TRBJ2-3; 9 nucleotides line up with TRBD2. J lost 6 bases, V lost 7 bases, and 11 bases had no gene match. Germline V gene lookup returns CDR1 MNHEY and CDR2 SVGAGI. This CDR3 comprises 15 residues.

The J gene is TRBJ2-5, the V gene TRBV7-3; weak D call: TRBD1 (5 bases). V shed 2 bases and J shed 1 base, with 14 bases lying between them. Germline V lookup: CDR1 SGHTA, CDR2 FQGTGA. CDR3 size: 16 residues. The CDR3 region is CASSLVVGQGQETQYF. In DNA form, the CDR3 reads TGTGCCAGCAGCTTAGTCGTCGGCCAGGGCCAAGAGACCCAGTACTTC.

This clonotype has only a few counts. This chain joins TRBV11-2 and TRBJ1-1, with D uncertain. The germline CDR1 and CDR2 sequences are SGHAT and FQNNGV. The CDR3 sequence is 16 residues long. Trimming left V 0 bases short and J 0 bases short, with 11 bases between. CDR3 sequence: CASSLDPGPMNTEAFF. Here the CDR3 DNA reads TGTGCCAGCAGCTTAGATCCCGGGCCTATGAACACTGAAGCTTTCTTT.

This clonotype has only a few counts. This chain links TRBV12-3 or TRBV12-4 with TRBJ1-4, with no clear D. This CDR3 has 15 residues. The ends were cut back, 3 bases at V and 3 bases at J, with 11 bases in the middle. The CDR3 region is CASSFTAGPNEKLFF. As DNA, the CDR3 is TGTGCCAGCAGTTTTACGGCGGGCCCTAATGAAAAACTGTTTTTT.

V usage is TRBV20-1 and J usage is TRBJ1-5, with D uncertain. V was clipped by 3 bases and J by 3 bases, with 6 bases between them. The CDR3 extends over 12 amino acids. Germline V gene data show CDR1 as DFQATT and CDR2 as SNEGSKA (reference sequence). In DNA form, the CDR3 reads TGCAGTGCTAGGACATTCAATCAGCCCCAGCATTTT. Residues: CSARTFNQPQHF.

This clonotype was counted a few times. This chain links TRBV7-6 with TRBJ1-1, with TRBD1 matching 8 bases. The V gene end was trimmed by 4 bases and the J gene end by 12 bases; junction bases not matched to a gene: 7. Germline CDR1 and CDR2: SGHVS and FNYEAQ. CDR3 length: 12 residues. CDR3 in amino acids: CASSYGQGKTFF. Here the CDR3 DNA reads TGTGCCAGCAGCTATGGACAGGGAAAAACTTTCTTT. The variable domain in full, completed from reference TRBV7-6 and TRBJ1-1, reads GAGVSQSPRYKVTKRGQDVALRCDPISGHVSLYWYRQALGQGPEFLTYFNYEAQQDKSGLPNDRFSAERPEGSISTLTIQRTEQRDSAMYRCASSYGQGKTFFGQGTRLTVV.

This rearrangement joins TRBV14 to TRBJ1-3, with D perhaps matching TRBD1 (5 bases). V was trimmed by 4 bases and J by 8 bases, leaving 21 bases between them. The CDR3 sequence is 16 residues long. The germline gives CDR1 SGHDN, CDR2 FVKESK. The CDR3 coding sequence is TGTGCCAGCAGCCCCTGGGAGGGGTCCGTGGTAGACACCATATATTTT. It is translated as CASSPWEGSVVDTIYF.

The CDR3 is CASSSVGYEQYF. CDR3 nucleotide sequence: TGTGCCAGCAGTTCAGTCGGCTACGAGCAGTACTTC. The J gene is TRBJ2-7, the V gene TRBV6-6; D unresolved. Trimming left V 4 bases short and J 3 bases short, with 7 bases between. Germline CDR1 and CDR2: MNHNY and SVGAGI (reference sequence). The CDR3 spans 12 residues.

This clonotype was observed a few times. The chain carries TRBV20-1 and TRBJ1-2; a possible D gene is TRBD1 (5 bases). Trimming removed 6 bases from V and 6 bases from J, with 11 bases in between. The germline gives CDR1 DFQATT, CDR2 SNEGSKA (reference sequence). The CDR3 is 11 amino acids. The CDR3 coding sequence is TGCAGTGCAAGACAGTCGGATGGCTACACCTTC. Its protein is CSARQSDGYTF.

This clonotype was found a few times. This chain uses TRBV7-8 with TRBJ2-1, with a weak D call TRBD1 (7 bases). Looked up from germline, CDR1 is SGHVS and CDR2 is FQNEAQ. V gave up 6 bases and J gave up 3 bases, with 12 bases separating them. This CDR3 region has 14 residues. The CDR3 nucleotides are TGTGCCAGCAGAGGGGGGACAGTCTACAATGAGCAGTTCTTC. Its translation is CASRGGTVYNEQFF.

This chain joins TRBV2 and TRBJ2-5, with a tentative D call TRBD2 (5 bases). This CDR3 has 14 residues. The germline CDR1 and CDR2 sequences are SNHLY and FYNNEI. V lost 6 bases and J lost 1, with 12 bases in between. The CDR3, as DNA: TGTGCCAGCAGCAAGGCTAGCAGCCAAGAGACCCAGTACTTC. Translating it yields CASSKASSQETQYF.

A few counts support this clonotype. This chain joins TRBV5-4 and TRBJ1-1, with D possibly being TRBD1 (6 bases). The CDR3 is 15 amino acids. Trimming removed 0 bases at V and 1 base at J, with 10 bases between. Germline V gene lookup returns CDR1 SGHNT and CDR2 YYREEE (reference sequence). CDR3 protein: CASSLDLQGNTEAFF. The CDR3 DNA sequence: TGTGCCAGCAGCTTGGACTTACAGGGGAACACTGAAGCTTTCTTT. The full variable domain, in which reference TRBV5-4 and TRBJ1-1 provide the parts outside the CDR3, is ETGVTQSPTHLIKTRGQQVTLRCSSQSGHNTVSWYQQALGQGPQFIFQYYREEENGRGNFPPRFSGLQFPNYSSELNVNALELDDSALYLCASSLDLQGNTEAFFGQGTRLTVV.

The chain recombines TRBV20-1 with TRBJ1-6, with D perhaps TRBD1 (5 bases). V lost 0 bases to trimming and J lost 0 bases, with 18 bases between them. The CDR3 is 19 amino acids. From germline, CDR1 is DFQATT and CDR2 SNEGSKA (reference sequence). The CDR3 bases are TGCAGTGCTAGAGATTTAAAGGTGCAGGGCGGCTCCTATAATTCACCCCTCCACTTT. Protein: CSARDLKVQGGSYNSPLHF.

This clonotype was found a few times. The chain combines TRBV7-2 with TRBJ2-1; a possible D gene is TRBD2 (7 bases). Germline CDR1 is SGHTA and CDR2 is FQGNSA. This CDR3 has 15 residues. Trimming removed 7 bases at V and 2 bases at J, with 15 bases between. Here the CDR3 reads CASTEGGGPYNEQFF. The CDR3 nucleotides read TGTGCCAGCACCGAAGGGGGGGGGCCCTACAATGAGCAGTTCTTC. The full variable domain, completed using reference TRBV7-2 and TRBJ2-1, is GAGVSQSPSNKVTEKGKDVELRCDPISGHTALYWYRQSLGQGLEFLIYFQGNSAPDKSGLPSDRFSAERTGGSVSTLTIQRTQQEDSAVYLCASTEGGGPYNEQFFGPGTRLTVL.

This sequence joins TRBV2 and TRBJ1-5; 7 bases line up with TRBD1. After removal of 7 bases from V and 6 bases from J, the junction contained 9 bases not matched to a gene. Germline CDR1 and CDR2: SNHLY and FYNNEI. The CDR3 sequence is 14 residues long. The CDR3 coding sequence is TGTGCCAGCAAGAGGGAAGGGGGCGGTCAGCCCCAGCATTTT. Protein: CASKREGGGQPQHF. Based on the CDR3 plus reference TRBV2 and TRBJ1-5, the full variable domain is EPEVTQTPSHQVTQMGQEVILRCVPISNHLYFYWYRQILGQKVEFLVSFYNNEISEKSEIFDDQFSVERPDGSNFTLKIRSTKLEDSAMYFCASKREGGGQPQHFGDGTRLSIL.